Following are 24 T cell receptor beta chains from one sample sequenced in a study of regulatory T cells in long-lasting Graves disease. Time point specified: persistent/refractory GD, antithyroid drugs over 5 years with positive TRAb. Making the TCR library involved RNA that had been extracted from PBMCs. HTBI primers from iRepertoire and Arm-PCR of CDR3 regions yielded the TCR beta libraries. TCRdb re-called the multiplex PCR reads through MiXCR, storing one row per CDR3 protein. The repertoire holds around 430,000 distinct CDR3 sequences, with 22% as singletons. The starting material was peripheral blood mononuclear cells (PBMCs), obtained when the disease was refractory, from a patient treated with antithyroid drugs. Receptor source: a female donor with Graves disease.

In its sample, this clonotype was seen many times. V and J are TRBV7-2 and TRBJ2-7, with D possibly matching TRBD2 (5 bases). Germline values: CDR1 SGHTA, CDR2 FQGNSA. The CDR3 extends over 16 amino acids. V was cut by 1 base and J by 3 bases, with 16 bases left in between. CDR3 protein: CASSLGEERGRYEQYF. CDR3 in DNA: TGTGCCAGCAGCTTAGGAGAGGAGAGAGGGCGCTACGAGCAGTACTTC.

The rearrangement links TRBV7-9 to TRBJ2-2, with D unclear. CDR1 and CDR2 from the germline V gene are SEHNR and FQNEAQ (reference sequence). Trimming took 2 bases from V and 0 from J, leaving 7 bases between them. The CDR3 covers 15 residues. In DNA form, the CDR3 reads TGTGCCAGCAGCTTACTCGGTTCGAACACCGGGGAGCTGTTTTTT. Translation: CASSLLGSNTGELFF.

This clonotype was picked up many times. The chain joins TRBV28 to TRBJ2-5, with 12 bases lining up with TRBD2. V was pared by 5 bases and J by 4 bases, with 8 bases of the junction left unmatched. The germline V gene encodes CDR1 MDHEN and CDR2 SYDVKM. CDR3 length equals 16 residues. DNA of the CDR3: TGTGCCAGCAGTACAGGACTAGCGGGACGGCGAGAGACCCAGTACTTC. Amino acids: CASSTGLAGRRETQYF.

The table lists this clonotype with a few counts. The gene calls are TRBV7-2 and TRBJ2-2; 7 bases are shared with TRBD1. CDR1 SGHTA and CDR2 FQGNSA come from the germline V gene. The CDR3 is 16 amino acids. V gave up 8 bases and J gave up 0 bases; unmatched junction bases: 9. As DNA, the CDR3 is TGTGCCAGCGTTACTGGGACAGCCGCGAACACCGGGGAGCTGTTTTTT. Its protein product is CASVTGTAANTGELFF.

This clonotype was counted a few times. The chain's CDR3 is CASSPPLRDRGGKRTEAFF. The CDR3 DNA reads TGTGCCAGCAGCCCTCCTCTAAGGGATCGAGGTGGGAAGAGGACTGAAGCTTTCTTT. The chain links TRBV7-9 to TRBJ1-1; D remains ambiguous. Germline V gives CDR1 SEHNR, CDR2 FQNEAQ (reference sequence). The CDR3 loop spans 19 amino acids. The ends were cut back, 5 bases at V and 5 bases at J, with 30 bases in the middle.

This clonotype was picked up many times. The chain employs TRBV2 and TRBJ1-5; no reliable D call. Trimming took off 7 bases at V and 11 bases at J, with 24 bases between the two ends. Germline V CDR1 and CDR2: SNHLY, FYNNEI. The CDR3 runs to 15 residues. The CDR3 sequence: CASNPRQVGLSAQHF. CDR3 DNA: TGTGCCAGCAATCCGCGGCAGGTGGGGTTATCCGCCCAGCATTTT.

This sequence joins TRBV30 and TRBJ1-2; D possibly corresponds to TRBD1 (5 bases). This CDR3 region has 10 residues. Trimming left V 8 bases short and J 9 bases short, with 13 bases between. Germline V gene lookup returns CDR1 GTSNPN and CDR2 SVGIG (reference sequence). CDR3 region: CAEGLGSYTF. CDR3 nucleotide sequence: TGTGCCGAGGGACTGGGAAGCTACACCTTC.

This clonotype came up many times. This chain uses TRBV20-1 with TRBJ2-7; D possibly corresponds to TRBD1 (5 bases). The CDR3 sequence is 13 residues long. V lost 4 bases and J lost 0, with 10 bases in between. Germline values: CDR1 DFQATT, CDR2 SNEGSKA (reference sequence). The chain's CDR3 is CSATDISSYEQYF. The CDR3 DNA follows: TGCAGTGCTACGGACATCTCCTCCTACGAGCAGTACTTC.

The sample holds many counts of this clonotype. The V gene is TRBV28, the J gene TRBJ2-4; TRBD1 aligns across 7 bases. The CDR3 contains 15 residues. The germline V gene has CDR1 MDHEN and CDR2 SYDVKM. J lost 0 bases, V lost 8 bases, and 7 bases had no gene match. CDR3 sequence: CASRDREIAKNIQYF. The DNA for the CDR3 is TGTGCCAGCCGGGACAGAGAAATAGCCAAAAACATTCAGTACTTC.

The chain couples TRBV7-9 to TRBJ2-5; 11 bases match TRBD2. The CDR3 has 16 residues. CDR1 SEHNR and CDR2 FQNEAQ come from the germline V gene (reference sequence). V trimming: 5 bases; J trimming: 5 bases; junction bases outside the gene matches: 10. CDR3 in DNA: TGTGCCAGCAGCCGAAACCCCGGGACTAGCGGTGAGACCCAGTACTTC. This sequence encodes CASSRNPGTSGETQYF.

This chain connects TRBV6-1 to TRBJ1-1; TRBD1 matches 7 bases. The germline CDR1 and CDR2 sequences are MNHNS and SASEGT. The CDR3 has 13 residues. V was pared by 6 bases and J by 5 bases, with 6 bases of the junction left unmatched. CDR3 region: CASRRQGSTEAFF. Here the CDR3 DNA reads TGTGCCAGCAGACGACAGGGTAGTACTGAAGCTTTCTTT.

This clonotype was seen ten or more times. This chain uses TRBV27 with TRBJ1-5; D unclear. Trimming cost V 5 bases and J 3 bases, with 8 bases left between them. Germline-derived CDR1 and CDR2 are MNHEY and SMNVEV (reference sequence). This CDR3 has 13 residues. The CDR3 DNA is TGTGCCAGCAGTCAGACCTACAATCAGCCCCAGCATTTT. This encodes CASSQTYNQPQHF.

This clonotype was seen only a few times. This sequence joins TRBV7-9 and TRBJ1-2; 7 nucleotides agree with TRBD1. The CDR3 has 15 residues. V lost 0 bases, J lost 5 bases, and 6 bases stayed unmatched. CDR1 SEHNR and CDR2 FQNEAQ come from the germline V gene (reference sequence). The CDR3 DNA reads as TGTGCCAGCAGCTTAGCAACAGGGGAGACTTATGGCTACACCTTC. This sequence encodes CASSLATGETYGYTF.

V gene TRBV7-9 combines with J gene TRBJ2-7; no firm D call. The germline CDR1 and CDR2 sequences are SEHNR and FQNEAQ (reference sequence). This CDR3 is 11 amino acids long. The V and J ends lost 4 bases and 6 bases respectively, with 7 bases between them. CDR3 coding DNA: TGTGCCAGCAGCTCACAAAGCGAGCAGTACTTC. Its protein product is CASSSQSEQYF.

CDR3 nucleotides: TGCAGTGCTAGACAGGCCCGCGAGCAGTACTTC. It codes for CSARQAREQYF. The chain carries TRBV20-1 and TRBJ2-7; D uncertain. V lost 2 bases and J lost 6, with 8 bases in between. The CDR3 covers 11 residues. Germline loops: CDR1 DFQATT, CDR2 SNEGSKA (reference sequence).

This clonotype was seen a few times. The rearrangement joins TRBV25-1 to TRBJ1-2; 12 bases align to TRBD1. The CDR3 spans 14 residues. From germline, CDR1 is MGHDK and CDR2 SYGVNS. V trimming: 2 bases; J trimming: 6 bases; junction bases outside the gene matches: 1. CDR3 nucleotides: TGTGCCAGCAGTGAAGGGACAGGGGGCGATGGCTACACCTTC. Translated, it gives CASSEGTGGDGYTF.

In this sample, this clonotype turned up many times. This chain uses TRBV11-2 with TRBJ2-5; a weak D match, TRBD1 (6 bases). Germline V lookup: CDR1 SGHAT, CDR2 FQNNGV. CDR3 size: 15 residues. Trimming pared 8 bases from V and 5 bases from J, leaving 21 bases between. For the CDR3, the DNA is TGTGCCAGCCGCATTTTGGGGGCAGGGACGGAGACCCAGTACTTC. It yields the protein CASRILGAGTETQYF.

Many counts were recorded for this clonotype. The chain employs TRBV28 and TRBJ1-6; D remains ambiguous. Germline loops: CDR1 MDHEN, CDR2 SYDVKM. Trimming removed 6 bases at V and 12 bases at J, with 15 bases between. CDR3 length: 13 residues. The CDR3 reads CASSQTVYRPLHF. In DNA form, the CDR3 reads TGTGCCAGCAGCCAAACAGTCTATCGACCCCTCCACTTT.

At least ten counts were recorded for this clonotype. The chain recombines TRBV29-1 with TRBJ1-1; 10 nucleotides agree with TRBD1. The J segment lost 1 base and the V segment lost 4 bases, leaving 3 bases of the junction unmatched. This CDR3 comprises 14 residues. Germline CDR1 and CDR2: SQVTM and ANQGSEA. Written as DNA, the CDR3 is TGCAGCGTTGTGGGACAGGGGACGAACACTGAAGCTTTCTTT. Its protein is CSVVGQGTNTEAFF.

As regards this clonotype: This may be a read error: a much more frequent sequence differs by one nucleotide. The CDR3 DNA reads as TGTGCCAGCAGTTTATACGGGGGGCTTCGGGCCACTGAACCTTTCTTT. It is translated as CASSLYGGLRATEPFF. The chain links TRBV28 to TRBJ1-1, with a possible D match to TRBD1 (6 bases). This CDR3 is built from 16 residues. Germline V gives CDR1 MDHEN, CDR2 SYDVKM.

There are many counts of this clonotype. The V and J genes are TRBV28 and TRBJ1-1; possible D gene TRBD1, 5 bases. The CDR3 is made up of 16 amino acids. V was cut by 5 bases and J by 0 bases, with 16 bases left in between. The germline gives CDR1 MDHEN, CDR2 SYDVKM. The CDR3, as DNA: TGTGCCAGCAGTGGCCGGGGCGACCCCATGAACACTGAAGCTTTCTTT. Encoded protein: CASSGRGDPMNTEAFF.

About this clonotype: A much larger clonotype is one base distant, so this may be a read error. The conserved closing phenylalanine or tryptophan is absent in this CDR3, likely reflecting a read error. The gene calls are TRBV7-3 and TRBJ1-1; 9 nucleotides align to TRBD1. From germline, CDR1 is SGHTA and CDR2 FQGTGA. The CDR3 has 14 residues. Trimming took 5 bases from V and 4 from J; bases not matched to a gene: 5. The CDR3 protein is CASSLLTGGTEAFS. CDR3 bases: TGTGCCAGCAGCCTCCTGACAGGGGGCACTGAAGCTTTCTCT.

This clonotype occurred once. The V gene is TRBV2, the J gene TRBJ2-5, with TRBD2 matching over 8 bases. V shed 3 bases, J shed 5 bases, and the junction held 14 bases outside the gene matches. CDR1 and CDR2 (germline): SNHLY, FYNNEI. This CDR3 comprises 17 residues. CDR3 in amino acids: CASSDLGASGPRETQYF. CDR3 coding DNA: TGTGCCAGCAGTGATTTAGGGGCTAGCGGGCCTAGGGAGACCCAGTACTTC.

This clonotype was observed many times. The J gene is TRBJ1-2, the V gene TRBV6-1; D call uncertain. CDR3 length: 14 residues. Germline CDR1 reads MNHNS; CDR2 reads SASEGT. V shed 5 bases and J shed 6 bases, with 16 bases lying between them. This CDR3 is CASSPLRGNNGYTF. The CDR3 DNA reads TGTGCCAGCAGTCCTCTTCGGGGAAACAATGGCTACACCTTC.